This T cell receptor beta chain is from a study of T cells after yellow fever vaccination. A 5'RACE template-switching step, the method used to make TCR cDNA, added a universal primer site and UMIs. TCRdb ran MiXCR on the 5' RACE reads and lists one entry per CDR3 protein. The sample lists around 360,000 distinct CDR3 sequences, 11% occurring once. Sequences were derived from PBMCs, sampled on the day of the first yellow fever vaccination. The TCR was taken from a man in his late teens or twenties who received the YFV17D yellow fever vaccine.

CDR3 in amino acids: CASSFLTGQISSYNEQFF. The CDR3 region has the DNA TGTGCCAGCAGCTTCCTAACAGGACAGATAAGCTCCTACAATGAGCAGTTCTTC. The genes are TRBV11-2 and TRBJ2-1; perhaps TRBD1 as D (6 bases). The V and J ends lost 3 bases and 0 bases respectively, with 18 bases between them. CDR1 and CDR2 from the germline V gene are SGHAT and FQNNGV. The CDR3 consists of 18 residues.